The source of this T cell receptor beta chain is a study of T cells in localized non-small cell lung cancer. Broader study findings: Only one tumor region was sequenced, so heterogeneity remains possible. Turning up in adjacent lung were a median around 50 of the top 100 tumor clones. Among the tissues sampled, uninvolved adjacent lung had the highest T cell clonality, above tumor. Greater blood T cell density accompanied longer overall survival.

V lost 4 bases and J lost 7, with 20 bases in between. The CDR3 contains 15 residues. Germline V gene lookup returns CDR1 GTSNPN and CDR2 SVGIG (reference sequence). This clone has just a few counts. The antigen remains undetermined. Using immunoSEQ multiplex PCR, the repertoire was profiled, and TCRdb retains in-frame clones only, with some absent. Here the sample spans a few thousand clones, over 20% being singletons. This receptor was taken from a male donor older than 55 with stage II lung adenocarcinoma. The source was lung tumor tissue, collected before any cancer treatment. The chain uses TRBV30 and TRBJ1-3; D not certain. CDR3 bases: TGTGCCTGGAATAGTTGGGCCGCTGGAAGGAACACCATATATTTT. Protein product: CAWNSWAAGRNTIYF.